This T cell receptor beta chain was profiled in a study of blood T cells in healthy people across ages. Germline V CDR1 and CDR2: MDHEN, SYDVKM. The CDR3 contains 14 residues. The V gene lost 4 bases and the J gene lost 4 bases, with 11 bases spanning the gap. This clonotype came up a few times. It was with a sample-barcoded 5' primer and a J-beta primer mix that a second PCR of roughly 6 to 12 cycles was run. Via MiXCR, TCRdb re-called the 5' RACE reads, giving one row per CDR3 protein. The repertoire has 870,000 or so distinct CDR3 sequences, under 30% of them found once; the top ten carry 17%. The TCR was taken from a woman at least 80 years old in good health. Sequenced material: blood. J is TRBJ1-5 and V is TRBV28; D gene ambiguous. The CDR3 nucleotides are TGTGCCAGCAGTTCCCCTGCGGGAAATCAGCCCCAGCATTTT. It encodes CASSSPAGNQPQHF.